The present entry profiles one TCR beta chain with its context. Its antigen is currently unknown. Deletions cut 5 bases from V and 0 bases from J, with 14 bases between. The CDR3 runs 16 residues. Germline V gene sequence: CDR1 MNHNY, CDR2 SVGAGI (reference sequence). Cells sorted as Tregs were CD4+, CD25+ and CD127-/low. Regarding the study as a whole: In terms of TCR gene usage, tumor memory CD4+ T cells clustered together with blood and lymph node memory CD4+ cells, as well as with lymph node naive CD4+ cells. Tumor-infiltrating Treg TCR alpha and beta sequences overlapped most with tumor naive CD4+ T cells, then blood naive.

TCRdb fed the 5' RACE reads into MiXCR, producing one record per CDR3 protein. Here the sample spans 13,000 or so distinct CDR3 sequences, 51% being singletons. Sample: tumor-infiltrating Tregs sorted from the breast tumor. The V gene is TRBV6-6, the J gene TRBJ1-5; D uncertain. This receptor was identified in a female donor with breast cancer. CDR3: CASSEDGRYSNQPQHF. CDR3 in DNA: TGTGCCAGCAGTGAGGACGGTCGATATAGCAATCAGCCCCAGCATTTT.